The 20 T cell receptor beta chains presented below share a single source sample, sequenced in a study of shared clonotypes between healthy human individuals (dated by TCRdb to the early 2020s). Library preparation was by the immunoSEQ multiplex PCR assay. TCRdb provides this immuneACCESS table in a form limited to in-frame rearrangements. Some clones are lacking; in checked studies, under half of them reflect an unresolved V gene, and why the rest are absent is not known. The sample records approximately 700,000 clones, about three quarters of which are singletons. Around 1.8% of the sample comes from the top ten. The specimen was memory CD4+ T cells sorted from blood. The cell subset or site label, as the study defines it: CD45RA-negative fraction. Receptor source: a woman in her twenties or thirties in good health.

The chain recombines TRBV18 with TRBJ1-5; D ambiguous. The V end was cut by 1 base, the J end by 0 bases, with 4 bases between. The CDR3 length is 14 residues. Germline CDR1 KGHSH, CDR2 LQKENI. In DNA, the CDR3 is TGTGCCAGCTCACCACAGGATAGCAATCAGCCCCAGCATTTT. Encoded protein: CASSPQDSNQPQHF. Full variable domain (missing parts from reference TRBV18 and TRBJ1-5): NAGVMQNPRHLVRRRGQEARLRCSPMKGHSHVYWYRQLPEEGLKFMVYLQKENIIDESGMPKERFSAEFPKEGPSILRIQQVVRGDSAAYFCASSPQDSNQPQHFGDGTRLSIL.

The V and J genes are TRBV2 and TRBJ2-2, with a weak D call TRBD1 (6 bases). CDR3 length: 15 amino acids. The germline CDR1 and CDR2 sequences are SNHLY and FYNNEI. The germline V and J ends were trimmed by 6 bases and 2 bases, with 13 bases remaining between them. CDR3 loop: CASRRQATNTGELFF. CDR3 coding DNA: TGTGCCAGCAGGAGACAGGCTACAAACACCGGGGAGCTGTTTTTT.

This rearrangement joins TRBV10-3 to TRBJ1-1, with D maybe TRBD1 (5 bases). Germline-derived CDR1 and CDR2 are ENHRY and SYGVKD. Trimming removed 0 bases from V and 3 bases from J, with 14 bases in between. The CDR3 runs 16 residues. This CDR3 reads CAISESPEGAHTEAFF. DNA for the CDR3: TGTGCCATCAGTGAGTCGCCGGAAGGGGCGCACACTGAAGCTTTCTTT.

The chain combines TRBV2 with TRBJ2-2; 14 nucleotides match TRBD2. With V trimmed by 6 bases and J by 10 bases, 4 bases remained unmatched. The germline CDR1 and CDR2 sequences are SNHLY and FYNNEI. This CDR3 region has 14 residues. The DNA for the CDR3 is TGTGCCAGCAGCCGACTAGCGGGAGGGTTGGAGCTGTTTTTT. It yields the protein CASSRLAGGLELFF.

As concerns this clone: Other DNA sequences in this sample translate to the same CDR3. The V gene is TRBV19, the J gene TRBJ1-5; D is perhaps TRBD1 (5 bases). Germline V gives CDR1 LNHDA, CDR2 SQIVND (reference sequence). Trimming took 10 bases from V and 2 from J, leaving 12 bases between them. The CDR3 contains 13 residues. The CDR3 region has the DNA TGTGCCACCTCAGGGACGGGCAATCAGCCCCAGCATTTT. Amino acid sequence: CATSGTGNQPQHF.

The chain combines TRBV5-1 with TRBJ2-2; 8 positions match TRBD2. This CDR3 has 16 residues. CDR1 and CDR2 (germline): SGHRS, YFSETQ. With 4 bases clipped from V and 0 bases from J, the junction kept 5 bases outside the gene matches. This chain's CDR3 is CASSIPSGSNTGELFF. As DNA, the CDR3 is TGCGCCAGCAGCATTCCTAGCGGGTCGAACACCGGGGAGCTGTTTTTT.

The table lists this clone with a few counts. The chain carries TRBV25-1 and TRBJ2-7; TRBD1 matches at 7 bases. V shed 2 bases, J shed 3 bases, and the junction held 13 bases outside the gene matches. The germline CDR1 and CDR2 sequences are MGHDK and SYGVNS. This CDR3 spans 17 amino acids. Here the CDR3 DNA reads TGTGCCAGCAGTGAAGATAATTTACCGGGACAGATCTACGAGCAGTACTTC. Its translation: CASSEDNLPGQIYEQYF.

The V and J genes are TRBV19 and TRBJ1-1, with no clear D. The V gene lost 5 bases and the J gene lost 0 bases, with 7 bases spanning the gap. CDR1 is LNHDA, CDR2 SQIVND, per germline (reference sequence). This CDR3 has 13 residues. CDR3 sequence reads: CASSLGMNTEAFF. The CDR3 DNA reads TGTGCCAGTAGTTTGGGGATGAACACTGAAGCTTTCTTT.

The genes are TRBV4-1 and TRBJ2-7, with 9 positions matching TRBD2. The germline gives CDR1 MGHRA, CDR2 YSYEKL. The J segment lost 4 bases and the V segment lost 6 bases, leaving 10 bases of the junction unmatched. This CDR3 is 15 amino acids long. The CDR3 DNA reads TGCGCCAGCAGTCACCCCCCTAGCGGGACTTACGAGCAGTACTTC. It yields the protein CASSHPPSGTYEQYF.

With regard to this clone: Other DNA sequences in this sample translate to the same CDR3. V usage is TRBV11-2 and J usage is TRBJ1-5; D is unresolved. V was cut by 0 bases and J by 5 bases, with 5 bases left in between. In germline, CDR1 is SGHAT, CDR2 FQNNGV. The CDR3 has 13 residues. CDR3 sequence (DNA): TGTGCCAGCAGCTTAGATGGTGATCAGCCCCAGCATTTT. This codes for CASSLDGDQPQHF.

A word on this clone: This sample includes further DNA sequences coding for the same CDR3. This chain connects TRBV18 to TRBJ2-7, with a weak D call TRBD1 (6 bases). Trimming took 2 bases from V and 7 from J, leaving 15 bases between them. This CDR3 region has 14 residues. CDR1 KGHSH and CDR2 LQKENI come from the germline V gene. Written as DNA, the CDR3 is TGTGCCAGCTCACCATCGGGGCAGGGGCGAGAGCAGTACTTC. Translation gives CASSPSGQGREQYF.

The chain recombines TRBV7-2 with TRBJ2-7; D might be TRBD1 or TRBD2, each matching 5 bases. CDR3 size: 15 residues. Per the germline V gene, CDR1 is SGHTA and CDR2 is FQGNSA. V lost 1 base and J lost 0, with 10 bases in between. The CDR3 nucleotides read TGTGCCAGCAGCTTAGGGGGGAGTTACTCCTACGAGCAGTACTTC. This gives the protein CASSLGGSYSYEQYF.

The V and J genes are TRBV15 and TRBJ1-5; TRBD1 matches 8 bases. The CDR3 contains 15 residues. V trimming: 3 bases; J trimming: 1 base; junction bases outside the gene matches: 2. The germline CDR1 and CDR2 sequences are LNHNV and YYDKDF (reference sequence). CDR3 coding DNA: TGTGCCACCAGCAGGGACAGGGTAAGCAATCAGCCCCAGCATTTT. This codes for CATSRDRVSNQPQHF.

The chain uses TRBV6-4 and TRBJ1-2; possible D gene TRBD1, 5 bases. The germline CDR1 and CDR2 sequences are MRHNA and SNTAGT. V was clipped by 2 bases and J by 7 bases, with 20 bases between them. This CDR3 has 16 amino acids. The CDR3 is CASSDILTASPCGYTF. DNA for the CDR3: TGTGCCAGCAGTGACATATTGACAGCCTCCCCCTGTGGCTACACCTTC.

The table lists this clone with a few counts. CDR3 nucleotides: TGTGCCAGTAGTATAGAACACGACTCACCTAACTATGGCTACACCTTC. This translates into CASSIEHDSPNYGYTF. The V and J genes are TRBV19 and TRBJ1-2; no clear D gene. The CDR3 totals 16 residues. V shed 0 bases and J shed 0 bases, with 11 bases lying between them. Germline CDR1 LNHDA, CDR2 SQIVND (reference sequence).

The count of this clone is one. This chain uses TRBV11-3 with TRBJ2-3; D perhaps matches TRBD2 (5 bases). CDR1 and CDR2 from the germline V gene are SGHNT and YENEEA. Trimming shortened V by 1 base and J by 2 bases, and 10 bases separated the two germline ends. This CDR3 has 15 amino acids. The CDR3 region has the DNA TGTGCCAGCAGCTTAGGGACTTCGCCCACAGATACGCAGTATTTT. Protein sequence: CASSLGTSPTDTQYF.

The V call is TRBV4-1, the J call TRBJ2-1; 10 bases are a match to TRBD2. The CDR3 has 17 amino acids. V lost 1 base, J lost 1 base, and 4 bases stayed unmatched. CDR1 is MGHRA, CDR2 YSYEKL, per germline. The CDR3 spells CASSQASGSHSYNEQFF. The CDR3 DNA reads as TGCGCCAGCAGCCAAGCTAGCGGGAGTCATTCCTACAATGAGCAGTTCTTC.

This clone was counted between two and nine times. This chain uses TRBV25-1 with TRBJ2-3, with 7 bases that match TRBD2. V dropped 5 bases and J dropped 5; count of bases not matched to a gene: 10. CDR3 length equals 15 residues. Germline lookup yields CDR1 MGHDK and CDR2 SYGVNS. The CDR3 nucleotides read TGTGCCAGCAGTCTCGGCGGGAGAGGGGAAGATACGCAGTATTTT. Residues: CASSLGGRGEDTQYF.

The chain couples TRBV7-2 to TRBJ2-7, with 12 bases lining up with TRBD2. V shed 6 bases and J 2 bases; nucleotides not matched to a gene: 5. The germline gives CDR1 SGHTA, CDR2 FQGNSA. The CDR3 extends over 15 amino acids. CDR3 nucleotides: TGTGCCAGCAGTTCCGGACTAGCGGGGACCTACGAGCAGTACTTC. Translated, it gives CASSSGLAGTYEQYF.

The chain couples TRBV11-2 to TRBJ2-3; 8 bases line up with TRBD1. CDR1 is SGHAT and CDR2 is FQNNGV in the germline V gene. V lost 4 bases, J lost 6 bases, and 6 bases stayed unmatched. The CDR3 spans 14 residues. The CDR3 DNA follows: TGTGCCAGCAGCTCCCGGACAGGGCGGGATACGCAGTATTTT. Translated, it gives CASSSRTGRDTQYF. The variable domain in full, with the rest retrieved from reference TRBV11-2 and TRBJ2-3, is EAGVAQSPRYKIIEKRQSVAFWCNPISGHATLYWYQQILGQGPKLLIQFQNNGVVDDSQLPKDRFSAERLKGVDSTLKIQPAKLEDSAVYLCASSSRTGRDTQYFGPGTRLTVL.